The 32 T cell receptor beta chains reported below all come from one sample, sequenced in a study of early T cells in non-severe SARS-CoV-2 infection. TCRdb re-called the 5' RACE reads through MiXCR, storing one row per CDR3 protein. The profile covers about 66,000 distinct CDR3 sequences, with more than 15% appearing a single time and approximately 9% taken by the ten largest. The input for sequencing was whole blood, taken at baseline. The source of these receptors is an adult who was a healthcare worker with PCR-confirmed SARS-CoV-2 infection or an uninfected control (not recorded which).

Only a few counts were recorded for this clonotype. The V call is TRBV3-1, the J call TRBJ1-2; D might be TRBD1 (6 bases). V dropped 4 bases and J dropped 5 bases, with 11 bases sitting between them. This CDR3 has 13 amino acids. In germline, CDR1 is LGHDT, CDR2 YNNKEL (reference sequence). The CDR3 nucleotides are TGTGCCAGCAGCCTGACAGGACAGTATGGCTACACCTTC. Amino acid sequence: CASSLTGQYGYTF.

This clonotype appeared many times. The chain uses TRBV2 and TRBJ1-2; possible D gene TRBD1, 5 bases. The CDR3 has 13 amino acids. The ends were cut back, 5 bases at V and 2 bases at J, with 9 bases in the middle. In germline, CDR1 is SNHLY, CDR2 FYNNEI. DNA for the CDR3: TGTGCCAGCAGTTGGGGCGGAAACTATGGCTACACCTTC. The encoded protein is CASSWGGNYGYTF.

This clonotype was seen a handful of times. In DNA, the CDR3 is TGTGCCAGCAGCCAAGGGGGGGACAGGGTTGCCAACATTCAGTACTTC. Translating gives CASSQGGDRVANIQYF. The chain joins TRBV4-2 to TRBJ2-4, with 9 bases fitting TRBD1. The V gene end was trimmed by 1 base and the J gene end by 7 bases; junction bases not matched to a gene: 8. This CDR3 has 16 amino acids. From germline, CDR1 is LGHNA and CDR2 YNFKEQ.

The sample holds many counts of this clonotype. The chain employs TRBV6-1 and TRBJ2-1; 16 positions match TRBD2. The germline CDR1 and CDR2 sequences are MNHNS and SASEGT. The J segment lost 7 bases and the V segment lost 4 bases, leaving 7 bases of the junction unmatched. The CDR3 runs 17 residues. The CDR3 nucleotides read TGTGCCAGCAGTGCCGGGACTAGCGGGAGGGCCCGAAATGAGCAGTTCTTC. This gives the protein CASSAGTSGRARNEQFF.

This clonotype was seen only a few times. V and J are TRBV5-6 and TRBJ2-7, with TRBD1 identical over 7 bases. This CDR3 contains 13 residues. CDR1 is SGHDT and CDR2 is YYEEEE in the germline V gene. J lost 2 bases, V lost 6 bases, and 5 bases had no gene match. The CDR3 nucleotides read TGTGCCAGCACCCGGGACAGAACCTACGAGCAGTACTTC. This codes for CASTRDRTYEQYF. Complete variable domain (other parts from reference TRBV5-6 and TRBJ2-7): DAGVTQSPTHLIKTRGQQVTLRCSPKSGHDTVSWYQQALGQGPQFIFQYYEEEERQRGNFPDRFSGHQFPNYSSELNVNALLLGDSALYLCASTRDRTYEQYFGPGTRLTVT.

This clonotype was seen only a few times. The chain employs TRBV20-1 and TRBJ2-5; 11 positions match TRBD2. Germline V gene sequence: CDR1 DFQATT, CDR2 SNEGSKA (reference sequence). The CDR3 extends over 15 amino acids. V gave up 3 bases and J gave up 4 bases; unmatched junction bases: 7. CDR3 in DNA: TGCAGTGCTAGTAGCGGGAGGGCCTATGGAGAGACCCAGTACTTC. Amino acids: CSASSGRAYGETQYF.

The table lists this clonotype with a few counts. The chain joins TRBV20-1 to TRBJ1-6; 8 positions agree with TRBD1. Germline V gene data show CDR1 as DFQATT and CDR2 as SNEGSKA (reference sequence). After removal of 5 bases from V and 8 bases from J, the junction contained 8 bases not matched to a gene. The CDR3 sequence is 14 residues long. This chain's CDR3 is CSASPGQAYSPLHF. CDR3 sequence (DNA): TGCAGTGCTTCTCCGGGACAGGCCTATTCACCCCTCCACTTT.

V gene TRBV5-1 combines with J gene TRBJ1-2; TRBD1 aligns across 7 bases. CDR3 length: 14 amino acids. The trim removed 3 bases at V and 7 bases at J, leaving 9 bases unmatched. Germline V lookup: CDR1 SGHRS, CDR2 YFSETQ. CDR3 nucleotides: TGCGCCAGCAGCTATGACAGGGTTCAACGTGGCTACACCTTC. Amino acids: CASSYDRVQRGYTF.

This clonotype was seen a few times. The chain recombines TRBV20-1 with TRBJ1-2; D unclear. The CDR3 is made up of 11 amino acids. The V gene's germline CDR1 is DFQATT and CDR2 SNEGSKA (reference sequence). V was cut by 3 bases and J by 4 bases, with 6 bases left in between. The CDR3 DNA reads as TGCAGTGCTAGGACTGGCTATGGCTACACCTTC. It codes for CSARTGYGYTF.

The rearrangement links TRBV20-1 to TRBJ1-1; perhaps TRBD1 as D (5 bases). The V gene lost 3 bases and the J gene lost 0 bases, with 8 bases spanning the gap. Germline CDR1 reads DFQATT; CDR2 reads SNEGSKA (reference sequence). The CDR3 runs 13 residues. CDR3 sequence reads: CSASGALNTEAFF. CDR3 nucleotide sequence: TGCAGTGCTAGCGGGGCCCTGAACACTGAAGCTTTCTTT.

The gene calls are TRBV2 and TRBJ1-2, with TRBD1 matching 9 bases. The V gene end was trimmed by 5 bases and the J gene end by 2 bases; junction bases not matched to a gene: 0. CDR1 and CDR2 from the germline V gene are SNHLY and FYNNEI. The CDR3 sequence is 13 residues long. CDR3: CASSTGGNYGYTF. The DNA of the CDR3 is TGTGCCAGCAGTACAGGGGGCAACTATGGCTACACCTTC. Together with reference TRBV2 and TRBJ1-2, the CDR3 gives the full variable domain: EPEVTQTPSHQVTQMGQEVILRCVPISNHLYFYWYRQILGQKVEFLVSFYNNEISEKSEIFDDQFSVERPDGSNFTLKIRSTKLEDSAMYFCASSTGGNYGYTFGSGTRLTVV.

J is TRBJ1-5 and V is TRBV6-8, with D maybe TRBD1 (6 bases). V was shortened by 0 bases and J by 6 bases, with 12 bases between the two germline ends. CDR3 length equals 15 residues. CDR1 and CDR2 (germline): MNHGY, SAAAGT. The CDR3 nucleotides are TGTGCCAGCAGTTACTCCTGGACAGATTTTCAGCCCCAGCATTTT. Translated, it gives CASSYSWTDFQPQHF.

The J gene is TRBJ2-7, the V gene TRBV7-2; 11 positions agree with TRBD1. Germline CDR1 reads SGHTA; CDR2 reads FQGNSA. Losses at the gene ends were 3 bases for V and 3 bases for J; bases not matched to a gene: 7. The CDR3 length is 16 residues. CDR3 in amino acids: CASSLVRTGGGYEQYF. The CDR3 DNA reads as TGTGCCAGCAGCTTGGTTAGGACAGGGGGCGGCTACGAGCAGTACTTC.

The chain carries TRBV19 and TRBJ2-7, with TRBD1 matching over 11 bases. The CDR3 consists of 15 residues. V shed 6 bases and J 2 bases; nucleotides not matched to a gene: 6. Looked up from germline, CDR1 is LNHDA and CDR2 is SQIVND (reference sequence). The CDR3 bases are TGTGCCAGTAGCCGCGGGGGACAGGGGGCCTACGAGCAGTACTTC. This gives the protein CASSRGGQGAYEQYF.

This clonotype was observed at least ten times. The genes are TRBV7-9 and TRBJ2-5; weak D call: TRBD2 (5 bases). The ends were cut back, 0 bases at V and 5 bases at J, with 7 bases in the middle. The CDR3 loop spans 13 amino acids. Germline loops: CDR1 SEHNR, CDR2 FQNEAQ (reference sequence). The CDR3 sequence is CASSLAPGETQYF. For the CDR3, the DNA is TGTGCCAGCAGCTTAGCGCCGGGGGAGACCCAGTACTTC. Filled out from reference TRBV7-9 and TRBJ2-5, the complete variable domain reads DTGVSQNPRHKITKRGQNVTFRCDPISEHNRLYWYRQTLGQGPEFLTYFQNEAQLEKSRLLSDRFSAERPKGSFSTLEIQRTEQGDSAMYLCASSLAPGETQYFGPGTRLLVL.

This chain's CDR3 is CSARSFGSGPSYNEQFF. The CDR3 region has the DNA TGCAGTGCTAGATCTTTTGGTTCGGGACCGAGCTACAATGAGCAGTTCTTC. This chain connects TRBV20-1 to TRBJ2-1; D tentatively reads TRBD1 or TRBD2 (5 bases each). The CDR3 is 17 amino acids. V was trimmed by 2 bases and J by 3 bases, leaving 20 bases between them. Germline-derived CDR1 and CDR2 are DFQATT and SNEGSKA (reference sequence).

CDR3 coding DNA: TGTGCCAGCTACCCCTCCCCGGGGACTGAAGCTTTCTTT. Translating it yields CASYPSPGTEAFF. V usage is TRBV5-8 and J usage is TRBJ1-1; D uncertain. V was pared by 7 bases and J by 5 bases, with 15 bases between. The germline V gene encodes CDR1 SGHTS and CDR2 YDEGEE. CDR3 size: 13 residues.

The sample holds one count of this clonotype. CDR3 nucleotides: TGTGCCAGCAGCTTAGTCGGGGTTACCACTGAAGCTTTCTTT. Translated: CASSLVGVTTEAFF. V gene TRBV7-2 combines with J gene TRBJ1-1; D not resolved. V lost 1 base and J 4 bases, leaving 10 bases between the germline ends. From germline, CDR1 is SGHTA and CDR2 FQGNSA. CDR3 length equals 14 residues.

A few counts support this clonotype. This rearrangement joins TRBV29-1 to TRBJ2-2; the match to TRBD1 covers 7 bases. The V segment lost 0 bases and the J segment 8 bases; nucleotides outside the gene matches: 9. CDR3 length: 15 amino acids. Germline lookup yields CDR1 SQVTM and CDR2 ANQGSEA. CDR3 coding DNA: TGCAGCGTTGAAGAAATAGGGACAGTTGGTGGGGAGCTGTTTTTT. Translated: CSVEEIGTVGGELFF.

V and J are TRBV5-1 and TRBJ2-7, with D possibly being TRBD2 (7 bases). The germline V gene has CDR1 SGHRS and CDR2 YFSETQ. Deletions cut 4 bases from V and 2 bases from J, with 16 bases between. The CDR3 covers 15 residues. Here the CDR3 DNA reads TGCGCCAGCAGCCCCTCCGCGGGGGCTCCCTACGAGCAGTACTTC. Encoded protein: CASSPSAGAPYEQYF.

This clonotype qualifies as medium-sized. The J gene is TRBJ2-1, the V gene TRBV20-1; maybe TRBD2 (6 bases). Trimming removed 5 bases from V and 1 base from J, with 12 bases in between. CDR3 length: 14 amino acids. Germline CDR1 reads DFQATT; CDR2 reads SNEGSKA (reference sequence). DNA of the CDR3: TGCAGTGCTCTAACGGGGGTATCCTACAATGAGCAGTTCTTC. This translates into CSALTGVSYNEQFF.

The CDR3 region is CASRGPGTGELFF. CDR3 sequence (DNA): TGTGCCAGCAGGGGCCCGGGGACCGGGGAGCTGTTTTTT. The rearrangement uses TRBV12-3 or TRBV12-4 and TRBJ2-2; a weak D match, TRBD2 (5 bases). V was pared by 6 bases and J by 5 bases, with 10 bases between. CDR3 length equals 13 residues.

This clonotype turned up a few times. The V gene is TRBV30, the J gene TRBJ2-1, with D perhaps TRBD2 (7 bases). Germline V gives CDR1 GTSNPN, CDR2 SVGIG (reference sequence). This CDR3 contains 17 residues. V was shortened by 3 bases and J by 7 bases, with 25 bases between the two germline ends. The CDR3 nucleotides are TGTGCCTGGAGCGTAAGAGTTACGGGGGGCTTAGGAAATGAGCAGTTCTTC. The encoded protein is CAWSVRVTGGLGNEQFF.

There are a few counts of this clonotype. This chain joins TRBV5-6 and TRBJ1-4; tentative D call: TRBD1 (6 bases). CDR1 and CDR2 (germline): SGHDT, YYEEEE. V lost 10 bases to trimming and J lost 3 bases, with 10 bases between them. The CDR3 totals 12 residues. This CDR3 is CASGGPNEKLFF. The DNA for the CDR3 is TGTGCCTCCGGGGGGCCTAATGAAAAACTGTTTTTT.

This clonotype occurred a few times. This chain uses TRBV29-1 with TRBJ2-3; possible D gene TRBD2, 6 bases. The germline gives CDR1 SQVTM, CDR2 ANQGSEA. V was trimmed by 8 bases and J by 4 bases, leaving 16 bases between them. The CDR3 runs to 13 residues. The CDR3 sequence is CSFREDPPDTQYF. Written as DNA, the CDR3 is TGCAGCTTCAGGGAGGACCCCCCAGATACGCAGTATTTT.

This clonotype was found a few times. Here the CDR3 reads CASSQGRGDYGYTF. CDR3 DNA: TGCGCCAGCAGCCAAGGGCGGGGTGACTATGGCTACACCTTC. The chain has TRBV4-1 and TRBJ1-2; D gene unclear. This CDR3 spans 14 amino acids. The germline V and J ends were trimmed by 1 base and 3 bases, with 9 bases remaining between them. Germline V gives CDR1 MGHRA, CDR2 YSYEKL.

This clonotype was recorded a few times. The chain recombines TRBV5-1 with TRBJ2-7; D might be TRBD1 (5 bases). Between the trimmed V and J ends, which lost 0 bases and 5 bases, there was a span of 15 bases. Germline V CDR1 and CDR2: SGHRS, YFSETQ. CDR3 length: 15 residues. Here the CDR3 DNA reads TGCGCCAGCAGCTTGGCGGACCCAGGGTCCCACGAGCAGTACTTC. It codes for CASSLADPGSHEQYF.

The table lists this clonotype with a few counts. This chain joins TRBV6-1 and TRBJ2-7; a possible D gene is TRBD2 (6 bases). Trimming took 7 bases from V and 6 from J, leaving 10 bases between them. This CDR3 has 11 amino acids. Germline V lookup: CDR1 MNHNS, CDR2 SASEGT. CDR3 sequence: CASILGSEQYF. CDR3 bases: TGTGCCAGCATCCTCGGGAGCGAGCAGTACTTC.

This chain joins TRBV19 and TRBJ2-7, with D possibly being TRBD1 or TRBD2 (5 bases each). The V and J ends lost 3 bases and 0 bases respectively, with 9 bases between them. Germline loops: CDR1 LNHDA, CDR2 SQIVND (reference sequence). This CDR3 contains 14 residues. CDR3 sequence reads: CASSMGTASYEQYF. The CDR3 DNA sequence: TGTGCCAGTAGTATGGGGACGGCCTCCTACGAGCAGTACTTC.

This clonotype was recorded at least ten times. The genes are TRBV7-2 and TRBJ2-1, with D unclear. Trimming took 5 bases from V and 1 from J, leaving 9 bases between them. CDR1 is SGHTA and CDR2 is FQGNSA in the germline V gene. CDR3 size: 14 residues. Here the CDR3 reads CASSLDGSYNEQFF. The DNA of the CDR3 is TGTGCCAGCAGCCTAGACGGTTCCTACAATGAGCAGTTCTTC.

The CDR3 DNA follows: TGTGCCGTCGGGACTAGCGGTAGGAGCTACGAGCAGTACTTC. Protein product: CAVGTSGRSYEQYF. The chain uses TRBV10-3 and TRBJ2-7, with 11 bases that match TRBD2. Trimming took 11 bases from V and 3 from J; bases not matched to a gene: 9. Germline lookup yields CDR1 ENHRY and CDR2 SYGVKD. The CDR3 is made up of 14 amino acids.

V gene TRBV6-5 combines with J gene TRBJ1-6; D uncertain. The V gene lost 6 bases and the J gene lost 8 bases, with 5 bases spanning the gap. The CDR3 loop spans 11 amino acids. CDR1 is MNHEY and CDR2 is SVGAGI in the germline V gene. The chain's CDR3 is CASRGDSPLHF. CDR3 nucleotides: TGTGCCAGCAGGGGCGATTCACCCCTCCACTTT.